This T cell receptor (beta chain) appears in the sequencing data of a study of beta chain features in type 1 diabetes. Every single donor gave one heparinised blood draw, and these averaged about 110 mL. Points from the study as a whole: More deletions and fewer insertions at VDJ junctions were found in patients with type 1 diabetes. The analysis here could not establish whether HLA type shapes TCRB rearrangement. The similarity of naive, central memory and Treg TCRB repertoires appeared greater among patients than among healthy donors.

About this clone itself: Its antigen remains unknown.

The CDR3 has 15 residues. Per the germline V gene, CDR1 is SGDLS and CDR2 is YYNGEE. Trimming removed 3 bases from V and 1 base from J; junction bases left unmatched: 6. The isolated RNA, all of it, was reverse transcribed, so expressed TCRB transcripts were what got sequenced. Data came from immunoSEQ multiplex PCR; TCRdb stores just in-frame clones and leaves some out. The data contain roughly 300,000 clones, around 7.6% of them singletons. The gene calls are TRBV9 and TRBJ2-5; 7 nucleotides align to TRBD2. Sequenced material: central memory CD4+ T cells from blood. The receptor's source is a woman aged 18-29 years in good health. DNA for the CDR3: TGTGCCAGCAGCGCGGGGAGGGGATTCCAAGAGACCCAGTACTTC. This translates into CASSAGRGFQETQYF.